The 13 T cell receptor beta chains listed next were all sequenced from one sample in a study of blood T cell repertoires in COVID-19. Method: immunoSEQ multiplex PCR; TCRdb's copy keeps in-frame clones and lacks some. This table holds about 140,000 clones, roughly 76% found once. Sequencing input: peripheral blood. The receptors here all came from an elderly man with acute or convalescent COVID-19.

The rearrangement uses TRBV2 and TRBJ1-3; no clear D gene. This CDR3 region has 15 residues. Deletions cut 7 bases from V and 4 bases from J, with 17 bases between. Germline V gene sequence: CDR1 SNHLY, CDR2 FYNNEI. In DNA, the CDR3 is TGTGCCAGCAATGCGAGGGCAGGACGGGGAAACACCATATATTTT. Protein: CASNARAGRGNTIYF. Combining the CDR3 with reference TRBV2 and TRBJ1-3 gives the whole variable domain EPEVTQTPSHQVTQMGQEVILRCVPISNHLYFYWYRQILGQKVEFLVSFYNNEISEKSEIFDDQFSVERPDGSNFTLKIRSTKLEDSAMYFCASNARAGRGNTIYFGEGSWLTVV.

J is TRBJ1-5 and V is TRBV9; perhaps TRBD1 as D (5 bases). CDR1 and CDR2 from the germline V gene are SGDLS and YYNGEE. V shed 3 bases and J shed 4 bases, with 17 bases lying between them. The CDR3 sequence is 16 residues long. The CDR3 bases are TGTGCCAGCAGCGCTAGTCCTTGGGGGGGAAATCAGCCCCAGCATTTT. It encodes CASSASPWGGNQPQHF. The entire variable domain, with the rest obtained from reference TRBV9 and TRBJ1-5, is as follows: DSGVTQTPKHLITATGQRVTLRCSPRSGDLSVYWYQQSLDQGLQFLIQYYNGEERAKGNILERFSAQQFPDLHSELNLSSLELGDSALYFCASSASPWGGNQPQHFGDGTRLSIL.

This clone was seen only a few times. The chain carries TRBV5-6 and TRBJ2-7; D might be TRBD1 (7 bases). The V and J ends lost 2 bases and 2 bases respectively, with 17 bases between them. This CDR3 is 16 amino acids long. The germline CDR1 and CDR2 sequences are SGHDT and YYEEEE. CDR3 loop: CASSFPPQGGPYEQYF. The CDR3 nucleotides read TGTGCCAGCAGCTTCCCCCCCCAGGGGGGCCCCTACGAGCAGTACTTC.

The chain is built from TRBV6-5 and TRBJ2-5, with TRBD1 matching 9 bases. Looked up from germline, CDR1 is MNHEY and CDR2 is SVGAGI. CDR3 length: 15 residues. J gave up 5 bases and V 2 bases, and 6 bases lay outside the gene matches. CDR3 in amino acids: CASSYRNRGLETQYF. The DNA for the CDR3 is TGTGCCAGCAGTTACCGAAACAGGGGGCTGGAGACCCAGTACTTC.

This clone was seen many times. The sample has other DNA sequences that encode this CDR3 too. The CDR3 reads CASSSRTFPYEQYF. For the CDR3, the DNA is TGTGCCAGCAGCAGCAGGACTTTCCCCTACGAGCAGTACTTC. The chain is built from TRBV7-2 and TRBJ2-7, with a possible D match to TRBD2 (5 bases). Germline CDR1 SGHTA, CDR2 FQGNSA. CDR3 length equals 14 residues. Trimming left V 5 bases short and J 2 bases short, with 13 bases between.

The J gene is TRBJ1-6, the V gene TRBV6-6; the D gene is possibly TRBD1 (6 bases). CDR3 length equals 15 residues. Germline lookup yields CDR1 MNHNY and CDR2 SVGAGI (reference sequence). Trimming left V 6 bases short and J 10 bases short, with 19 bases between. The CDR3 loop is CASRLMGGAESPLHF. As DNA, the CDR3 is TGTGCCAGCAGATTAATGGGGGGGGCTGAGTCACCCCTCCACTTT.

The CDR3 region has the DNA TGTGCCATCAGTGAGTCTGACAGGGTCGGACAGCCCCAGCATTTT. Protein: CAISESDRVGQPQHF. This chain connects TRBV10-3 to TRBJ1-5; 7 bases match TRBD1. The germline gives CDR1 ENHRY, CDR2 SYGVKD. Trimming took 0 bases from V and 7 from J; bases not matched to a gene: 6. CDR3 length: 15 amino acids.

The chain uses TRBV5-4 and TRBJ2-7; D remains unclear. V was pared by 4 bases and J by 6 bases, with 17 bases between. The length of the CDR3 is 14 residues. Germline V gene sequence: CDR1 SGHNT, CDR2 YYREEE (reference sequence). CDR3 loop: CASSPPSGVSEQYF. The CDR3 DNA follows: TGTGCCAGCAGCCCACCCTCCGGAGTCTCCGAGCAGTACTTC.

The V gene is TRBV18, the J gene TRBJ2-3; 7 bases are a match to TRBD1. V shed 0 bases, J shed 14 bases, and the junction held 8 bases outside the gene matches. Germline V CDR1 and CDR2: KGHSH, LQKENI. The CDR3 has 13 residues. DNA for the CDR3: TGTGCCAGCTCACCACCAGTAGACAGGGTCGGGTATTTT. Its translation: CASSPPVDRVGYF.

The chain couples TRBV2 to TRBJ1-2, with TRBD1 matching 8 bases. CDR1 and CDR2 (germline): SNHLY, FYNNEI. The V segment lost 8 bases and the J segment 7 bases; nucleotides outside the gene matches: 9. The CDR3 has 13 amino acids. CDR3 protein: CASDLQGARGYTF. The DNA of the CDR3 is TGTGCCAGCGACCTTCAGGGGGCGCGTGGCTACACCTTC.

The chain employs TRBV7-3 and TRBJ1-2; 9 bases match TRBD1. The ends lost 3 bases at V and 8 bases at J; junction bases unmatched: 7. The CDR3 totals 14 residues. CDR1 is SGHTA and CDR2 is FQGTGA in the germline V gene. The CDR3 DNA reads TGTGCCAGCAGCTTGAGGGGACAGGGCGACGGCTACACCTTC. Translating gives CASSLRGQGDGYTF.

The DNA of the CDR3 is TGTGCCGGGAGTCTCTTCACAGATACGCAGTATTTT. This translates into CAGSLFTDTQYF. J is TRBJ2-3 and V is TRBV2; weak D call: TRBD2 (5 bases). Germline V gene data show CDR1 as SNHLY and CDR2 as FYNNEI. The CDR3 has 12 amino acids. Trimming removed 11 bases at V and 2 bases at J, with 11 bases between.

The count of this clone is one. The chain has TRBV2 and TRBJ1-1; TRBD1 might be the D (6 bases). V was clipped by 6 bases and J by 1 base, with 15 bases between them. The CDR3 consists of 15 residues. CDR1 and CDR2 (germline): SNHLY, FYNNEI. The CDR3 region is CASRGTMVPNTEAFF. As DNA, the CDR3 is TGTGCCAGCAGGGGGACAATGGTTCCGAACACTGAAGCTTTCTTT.